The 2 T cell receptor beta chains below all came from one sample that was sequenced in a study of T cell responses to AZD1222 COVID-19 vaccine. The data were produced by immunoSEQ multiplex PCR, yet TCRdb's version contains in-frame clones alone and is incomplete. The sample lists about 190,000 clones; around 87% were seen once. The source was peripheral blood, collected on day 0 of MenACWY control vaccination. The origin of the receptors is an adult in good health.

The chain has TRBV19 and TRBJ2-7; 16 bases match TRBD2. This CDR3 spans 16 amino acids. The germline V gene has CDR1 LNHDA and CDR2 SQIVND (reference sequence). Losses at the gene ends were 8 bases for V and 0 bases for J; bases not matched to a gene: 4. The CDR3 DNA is TGTGCCAGTGGGACTAGCGGGAGGGAAACCTCCTACGAGCAGTACTTC. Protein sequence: CASGTSGRETSYEQYF.

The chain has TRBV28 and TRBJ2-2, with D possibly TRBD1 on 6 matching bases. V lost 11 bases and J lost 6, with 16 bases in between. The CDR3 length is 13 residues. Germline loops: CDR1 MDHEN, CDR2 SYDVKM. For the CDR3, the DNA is TGTGCCGCCATGGGGGCGGTAGCCGGGGAGCTGTTTTTT. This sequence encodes CAAMGAVAGELFF.